This T cell receptor (beta chain) comes out of a study of blood T cell repertoires in COVID-19. The method was immunoSEQ multiplex PCR; TCRdb's version includes in-frame clones alone and lacks a portion of them. The sample shows over 200,000 clones, 70% to 90% of them seen only once. Per germline, CDR1 MGHDK and CDR2 SYGVNS. With 1 base removed from V and 0 bases from J, the gap between germline ends came to 13 bases. The CDR3 sequence is 16 residues long. This clone turned up a few times. The clonotype originates from a woman under 30 who had recovered from COVID-19. The chain uses TRBV25-1 and TRBJ2-7; no definite D call. Sequences were obtained from peripheral blood. This CDR3 is CASSELNTEPSYEQYF. For the CDR3, the DNA is TGTGCCAGCAGTGAATTGAACACCGAACCCTCCTACGAGCAGTACTTC.